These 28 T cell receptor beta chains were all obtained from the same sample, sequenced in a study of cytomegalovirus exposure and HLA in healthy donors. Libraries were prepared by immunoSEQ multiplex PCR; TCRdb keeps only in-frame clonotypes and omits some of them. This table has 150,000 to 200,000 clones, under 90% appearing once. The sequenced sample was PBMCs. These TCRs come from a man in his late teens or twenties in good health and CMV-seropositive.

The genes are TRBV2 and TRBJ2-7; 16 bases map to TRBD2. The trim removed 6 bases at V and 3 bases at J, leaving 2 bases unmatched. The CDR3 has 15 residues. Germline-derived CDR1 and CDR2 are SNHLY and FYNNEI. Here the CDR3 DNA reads TGTGCCAGCAGGGGACTAGCGGGAGGGTTCTACGAGCAGTACTTC. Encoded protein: CASRGLAGGFYEQYF.

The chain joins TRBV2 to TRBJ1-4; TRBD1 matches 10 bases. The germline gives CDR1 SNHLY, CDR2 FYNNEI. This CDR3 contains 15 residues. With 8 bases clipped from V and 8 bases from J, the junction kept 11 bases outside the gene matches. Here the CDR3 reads CASYSDRGNGEKLFF. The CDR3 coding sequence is TGTGCCAGCTATTCGGACAGGGGGAATGGCGAAAAACTGTTTTTT. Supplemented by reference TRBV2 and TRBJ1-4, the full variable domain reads EPEVTQTPSHQVTQMGQEVILRCVPISNHLYFYWYRQILGQKVEFLVSFYNNEISEKSEIFDDQFSVERPDGSNFTLKIRSTKLEDSAMYFCASYSDRGNGEKLFFGSGTQLSVL.

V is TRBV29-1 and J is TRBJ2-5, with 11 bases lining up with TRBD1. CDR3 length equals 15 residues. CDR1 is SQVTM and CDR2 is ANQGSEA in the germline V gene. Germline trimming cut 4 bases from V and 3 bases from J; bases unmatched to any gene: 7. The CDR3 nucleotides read TGCAGCGTTGTCTGGGACAGGGGGATAGAAGAGACCCAGTACTTC. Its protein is CSVVWDRGIEETQYF.

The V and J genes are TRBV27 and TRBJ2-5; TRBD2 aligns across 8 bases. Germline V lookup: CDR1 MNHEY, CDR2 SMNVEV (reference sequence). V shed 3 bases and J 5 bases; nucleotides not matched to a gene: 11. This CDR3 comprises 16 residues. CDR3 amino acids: CASSFAGGARQETQYF. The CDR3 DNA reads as TGTGCCAGCAGTTTCGCGGGGGGCGCAAGGCAGGAGACCCAGTACTTC.

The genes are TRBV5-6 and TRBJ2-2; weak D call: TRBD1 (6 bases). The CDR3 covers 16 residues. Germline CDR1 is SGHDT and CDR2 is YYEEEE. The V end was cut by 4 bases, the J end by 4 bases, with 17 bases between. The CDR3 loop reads CASSLGAGQITGELFF. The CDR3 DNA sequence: TGTGCCAGCAGCCTGGGTGCCGGACAGATCACCGGGGAGCTGTTTTTT.

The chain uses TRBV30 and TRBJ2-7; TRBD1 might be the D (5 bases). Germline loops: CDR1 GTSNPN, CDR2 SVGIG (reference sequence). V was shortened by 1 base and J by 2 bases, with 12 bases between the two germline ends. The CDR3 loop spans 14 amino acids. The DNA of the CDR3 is TGTGCCTGGAGTGGATACCCAGGGCCCTACGAGCAGTACTTC. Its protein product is CAWSGYPGPYEQYF.

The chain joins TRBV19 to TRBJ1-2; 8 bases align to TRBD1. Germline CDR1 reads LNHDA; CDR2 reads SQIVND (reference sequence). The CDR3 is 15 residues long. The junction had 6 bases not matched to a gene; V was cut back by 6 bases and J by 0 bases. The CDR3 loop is CASRLGQGANYGYTF. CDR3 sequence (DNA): TGTGCCAGTAGGCTAGGACAGGGAGCTAACTATGGCTACACCTTC.

The CDR3 reads CASSLIGLADNEQFF. Here the CDR3 DNA reads TGTGCCAGCAGCCTAATAGGACTAGCGGACAATGAGCAGTTCTTC. This rearrangement joins TRBV7-9 to TRBJ2-1; 10 bases line up with TRBD2. With V trimmed by 5 bases and J by 5 bases, 6 bases remained unmatched. Germline CDR1 reads SEHNR; CDR2 reads FQNEAQ (reference sequence). The CDR3 has 15 residues.

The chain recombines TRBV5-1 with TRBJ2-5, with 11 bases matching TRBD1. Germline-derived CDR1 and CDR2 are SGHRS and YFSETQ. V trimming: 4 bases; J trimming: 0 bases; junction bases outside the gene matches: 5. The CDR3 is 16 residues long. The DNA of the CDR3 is TGCGCCAGCAGCCCCGGGACAGGGGGGTACCAAGAGACCCAGTACTTC. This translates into CASSPGTGGYQETQYF.

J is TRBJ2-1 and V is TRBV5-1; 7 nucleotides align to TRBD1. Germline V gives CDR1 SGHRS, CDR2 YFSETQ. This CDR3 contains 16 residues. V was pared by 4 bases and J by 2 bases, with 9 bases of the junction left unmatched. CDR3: CASSTSGTAAYNEQFF. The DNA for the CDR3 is TGCGCCAGCAGCACTTCCGGGACAGCTGCCTACAATGAGCAGTTCTTC.

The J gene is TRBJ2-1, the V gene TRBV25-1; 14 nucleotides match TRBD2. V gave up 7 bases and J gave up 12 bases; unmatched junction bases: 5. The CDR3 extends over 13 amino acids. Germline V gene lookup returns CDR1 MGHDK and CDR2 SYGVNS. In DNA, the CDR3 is TGTGCCAGCACCTCGACTAGCGGGAGGGGGCAGTTCTTC. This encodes CASTSTSGRGQFF.

The chain's CDR3 is CASRGTGLCYEQYF. The CDR3 nucleotides read TGTGCCAGCAGGGGTACGGGACTCTGCTACGAGCAGTACTTC. J is TRBJ2-7 and V is TRBV21-1; the D call TRBD2 from the table was never checked on the DNA. TRBV21-1 is termed a pseudogene. The CDR3 loop spans 14 amino acids.

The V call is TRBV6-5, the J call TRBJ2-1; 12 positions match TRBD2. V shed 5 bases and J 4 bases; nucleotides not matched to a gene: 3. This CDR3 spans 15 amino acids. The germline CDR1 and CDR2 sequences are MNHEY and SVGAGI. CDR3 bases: TGTGCCAGCAGTAGGACTAGCGGGGTATACAATGAGCAGTTCTTC. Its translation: CASSRTSGVYNEQFF.

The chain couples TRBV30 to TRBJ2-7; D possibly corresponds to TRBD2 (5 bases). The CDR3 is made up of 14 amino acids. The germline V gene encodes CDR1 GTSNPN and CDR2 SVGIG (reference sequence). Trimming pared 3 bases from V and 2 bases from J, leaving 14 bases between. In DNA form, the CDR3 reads TGTGCCTGGAGGCCGAAGCGGCCCACCTACGAGCAGTACTTC. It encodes CAWRPKRPTYEQYF.

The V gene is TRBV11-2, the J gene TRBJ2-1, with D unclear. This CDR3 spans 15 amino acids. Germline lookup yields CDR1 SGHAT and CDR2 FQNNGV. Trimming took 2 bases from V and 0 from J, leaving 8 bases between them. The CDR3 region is CASSLLESSYNEQFF. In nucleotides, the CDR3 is TGTGCCAGCAGCTTATTAGAGAGCTCCTACAATGAGCAGTTCTTC.

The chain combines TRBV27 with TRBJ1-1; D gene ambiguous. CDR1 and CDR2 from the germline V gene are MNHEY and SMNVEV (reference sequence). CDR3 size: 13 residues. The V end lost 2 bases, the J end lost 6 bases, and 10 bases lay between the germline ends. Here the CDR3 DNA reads TGTGCCAGCAGTTTAGGCGACTGGGCTGAAGCTTTCTTT. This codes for CASSLGDWAEAFF.

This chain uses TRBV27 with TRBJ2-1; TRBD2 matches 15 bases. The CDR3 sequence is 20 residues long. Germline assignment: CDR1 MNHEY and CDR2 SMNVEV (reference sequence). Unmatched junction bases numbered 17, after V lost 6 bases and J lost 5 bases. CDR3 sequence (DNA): TGTGCCAGCAGACGTTATGCCCTTTGGGGGACTAGCGGGAGGAACAATGAGCAGTTCTTC. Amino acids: CASRRYALWGTSGRNNEQFF.

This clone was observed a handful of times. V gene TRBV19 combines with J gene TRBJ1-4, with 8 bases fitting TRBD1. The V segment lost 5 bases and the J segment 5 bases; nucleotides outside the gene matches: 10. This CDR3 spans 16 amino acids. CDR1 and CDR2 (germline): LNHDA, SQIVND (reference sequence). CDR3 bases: TGTGCCAGTAGTCCGCCTATGGACAGGGCAAATGAAAAACTGTTTTTT. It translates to CASSPPMDRANEKLFF.

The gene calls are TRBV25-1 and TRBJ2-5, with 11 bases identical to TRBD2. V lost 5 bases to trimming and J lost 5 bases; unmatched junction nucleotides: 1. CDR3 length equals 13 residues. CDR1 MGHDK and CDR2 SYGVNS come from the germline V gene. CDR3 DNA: TGTGCCAGCAGTCTAGCGGGAGGTGAGACCCAGTACTTC. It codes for CASSLAGGETQYF.

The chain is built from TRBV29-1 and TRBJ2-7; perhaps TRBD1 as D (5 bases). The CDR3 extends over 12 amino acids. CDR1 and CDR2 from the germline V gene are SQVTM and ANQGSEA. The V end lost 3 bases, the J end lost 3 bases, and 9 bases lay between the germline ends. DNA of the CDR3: TGCAGCGTTGAGTTAGGGGTCTACGAGCAGTACTTC. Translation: CSVELGVYEQYF.

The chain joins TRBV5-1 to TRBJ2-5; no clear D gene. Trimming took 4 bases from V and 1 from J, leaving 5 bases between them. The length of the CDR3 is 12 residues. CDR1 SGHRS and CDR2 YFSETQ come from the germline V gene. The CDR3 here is CASSPSQETQYF. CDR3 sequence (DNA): TGCGCCAGCAGCCCGTCCCAAGAGACCCAGTACTTC.

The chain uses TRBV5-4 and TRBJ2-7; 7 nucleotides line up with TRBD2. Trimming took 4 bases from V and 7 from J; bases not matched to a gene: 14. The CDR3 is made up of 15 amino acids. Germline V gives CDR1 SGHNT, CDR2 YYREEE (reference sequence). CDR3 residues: CASSPGGTSLGEQYF. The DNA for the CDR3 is TGTGCCAGCAGCCCGGGGGGAACCAGTTTGGGGGAGCAGTACTTC.

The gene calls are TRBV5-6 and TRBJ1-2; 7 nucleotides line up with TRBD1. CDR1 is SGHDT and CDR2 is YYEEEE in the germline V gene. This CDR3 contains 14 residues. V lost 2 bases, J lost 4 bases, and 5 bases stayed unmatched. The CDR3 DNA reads TGTGCCAGCAGCTTAGGGACAGAGCTCTATGGCTACACCTTC. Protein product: CASSLGTELYGYTF. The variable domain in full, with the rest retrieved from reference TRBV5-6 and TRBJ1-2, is DAGVTQSPTHLIKTRGQQVTLRCSPKSGHDTVSWYQQALGQGPQFIFQYYEEEERQRGNFPDRFSGHQFPNYSSELNVNALLLGDSALYLCASSLGTELYGYTFGSGTRLTVV.

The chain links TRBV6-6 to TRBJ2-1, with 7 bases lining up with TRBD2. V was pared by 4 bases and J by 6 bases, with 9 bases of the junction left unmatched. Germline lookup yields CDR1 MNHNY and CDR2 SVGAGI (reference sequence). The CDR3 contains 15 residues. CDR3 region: CASSSNGLVGNEQFF. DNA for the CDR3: TGTGCCAGCAGTTCAAACGGACTAGTGGGCAATGAGCAGTTCTTC.

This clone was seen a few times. In DNA form, the CDR3 reads TGTGCCAGCAGCTTACAACAGGGGACTGAAGCTTTCTTT. It translates to CASSLQQGTEAFF. V gene TRBV7-6 combines with J gene TRBJ1-1, with 7 bases aligning to TRBD1. Germline V gives CDR1 SGHVS, CDR2 FNYEAQ. The CDR3 is 13 amino acids. V trimming: 2 bases; J trimming: 5 bases; junction bases outside the gene matches: 2.

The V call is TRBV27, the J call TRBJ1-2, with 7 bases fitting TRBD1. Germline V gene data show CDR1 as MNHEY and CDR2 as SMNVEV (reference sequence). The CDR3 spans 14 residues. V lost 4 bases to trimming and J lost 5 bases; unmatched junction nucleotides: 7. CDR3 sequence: CASSSFDRDYGYTF. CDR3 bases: TGTGCCAGCAGTTCCTTCGACAGGGATTATGGCTACACCTTC.

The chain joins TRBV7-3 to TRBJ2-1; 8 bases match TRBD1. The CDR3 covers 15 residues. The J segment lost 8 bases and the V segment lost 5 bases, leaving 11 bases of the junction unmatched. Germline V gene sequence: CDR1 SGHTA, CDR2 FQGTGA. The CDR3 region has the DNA TGTGCCAGCAGCGCCGGGACAGGTTTCTCCCATGAGCAGTTCTTC. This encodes CASSAGTGFSHEQFF.

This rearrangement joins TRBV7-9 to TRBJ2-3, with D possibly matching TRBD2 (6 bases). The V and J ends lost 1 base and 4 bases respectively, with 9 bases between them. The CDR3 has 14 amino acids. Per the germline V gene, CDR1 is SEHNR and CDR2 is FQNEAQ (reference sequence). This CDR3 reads CASSLERASDTQYF. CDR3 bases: TGTGCCAGCAGCTTAGAGCGGGCCTCAGATACGCAGTATTTT.